Below are 20 T cell receptor beta chains sequenced from a single sample in a study of human versus mouse CDR3 diversity and MHC coevolution. The table came from immunoSEQ multiplex PCR; TCRdb's copy has only in-frame clones and leaves some out. The data hold roughly 80,000 clones, with about 90% observed a single time. The sequenced sample consisted of naive CD4+ T cells from blood. Indicated subset: CD45RO-negative CD62L-positive naive CD4 T cells. The receptors originated from a person aged 25 to 75 in good health.

The chain is built from TRBV10-1 and TRBJ1-5; unclear D gene. Deletions cut 5 bases from V and 5 bases from J, with 10 bases between. CDR1 and CDR2 (germline): WNHNN, SYGVQD (reference sequence). CDR3 length: 13 amino acids. CDR3 loop: CASSMTPDQPQHF. CDR3 DNA: TGCGCCAGCAGTATGACACCCGATCAGCCCCAGCATTTT.

This rearrangement joins TRBV5-4 to TRBJ1-5, with a tentative D call TRBD1 (5 bases). Germline-derived CDR1 and CDR2 are SGHNT and YYREEE (reference sequence). This CDR3 is 14 amino acids long. V was trimmed by 2 bases and J by 3 bases, leaving 9 bases between them. Here the CDR3 reads CASSFGGANQPQHF. CDR3 coding DNA: TGTGCCAGCAGCTTCGGAGGGGCCAATCAGCCCCAGCATTTT.

This chain joins TRBV11-3 and TRBJ2-1, with 14 bases aligning to TRBD2. The ends lost 5 bases at V and 5 bases at J; junction bases unmatched: 17. This CDR3 is built from 20 residues. Germline V gene data show CDR1 as SGHNT and CDR2 as YENEEA. CDR3 sequence: CASSPQTSGRAEWLDNEQFF. The CDR3 nucleotides are TGTGCCAGCAGCCCCCAGACTAGCGGGAGGGCGGAGTGGCTGGACAATGAGCAGTTCTTC. Full variable domain (missing parts from reference TRBV11-3 and TRBJ2-1): EAGVVQSPRYKIIEKKQPVAFWCNPISGHNTLYWYLQNLGQGPELLIRYENEEAVDDSQLPKDRFSAERLKGVDSTLKIQPAELGDSAVYLCASSPQTSGRAEWLDNEQFFGPGTRLTVL.

The chain recombines TRBV5-4 with TRBJ2-3, with D possibly TRBD2 on 6 matching bases. Germline V gene sequence: CDR1 SGHNT, CDR2 YYREEE (reference sequence). This CDR3 spans 15 amino acids. With 4 bases removed from V and 3 bases from J, the gap between germline ends came to 15 bases. CDR3 loop: CASSKDYTATDTQYF. CDR3 DNA sequence: TGTGCCAGCAGCAAGGACTATACAGCTACAGATACGCAGTATTTT.

The chain couples TRBV29-1 to TRBJ2-3; TRBD2 matches 12 bases. CDR3 size: 14 residues. Trimming removed 3 bases from V and 3 bases from J; junction bases left unmatched: 1. Germline CDR1 is SQVTM and CDR2 is ANQGSEA. The CDR3 protein is CSVEGTSGTDTQYF. The CDR3 DNA follows: TGCAGCGTTGAGGGGACTAGCGGGACAGATACGCAGTATTTT.

The chain uses TRBV6-6 and TRBJ2-7; 12 bases match TRBD2. Looked up from germline, CDR1 is MNHNY and CDR2 is SVGAGI (reference sequence). The CDR3 is 16 residues long. The ends lost 5 bases at V and 7 bases at J; junction bases unmatched: 12. The CDR3, as DNA: TGTGCCAGCAGTGGACCGGGACTAGCGGGTTTTGATGAGCAGTACTTC. Its translation: CASSGPGLAGFDEQYF.

This clone has more than one count but fewer than ten. The chain couples TRBV14 to TRBJ1-1, with TRBD1 matching 7 bases. The V and J ends lost 5 bases and 4 bases, in that order; junction bases with no gene match: 7. Germline assignment: CDR1 SGHDN and CDR2 FVKESK. The CDR3 totals 14 residues. The CDR3 protein is CASSGRDRVTEAFF. The CDR3, as DNA: TGTGCCAGCAGCGGAAGGGACAGAGTCACTGAAGCTTTCTTT.

The rearrangement joins TRBV5-1 to TRBJ2-1; D may be TRBD2 (6 bases). V dropped 2 bases and J dropped 0 bases, with 9 bases sitting between them. The CDR3 loop spans 15 amino acids. CDR1 is SGHRS, CDR2 YFSETQ, per germline. The chain's CDR3 is CASSLGGISYNEQFF. The CDR3 DNA follows: TGCGCCAGCAGCTTAGGCGGGATCTCCTACAATGAGCAGTTCTTC.

This chain links TRBV7-9 with TRBJ1-5; TRBD1 matches at 7 bases. Germline V lookup: CDR1 SEHNR, CDR2 FQNEAQ (reference sequence). CDR3 length: 14 amino acids. V dropped 4 bases and J dropped 7; count of bases not matched to a gene: 7. CDR3 DNA sequence: TGTGCCAGCAGCTCCGGACAGGTGGGACAGCCCCAGCATTTT. This gives the protein CASSSGQVGQPQHF.

The rearrangement links TRBV18 to TRBJ2-3; 9 nucleotides align to TRBD1. Trimming removed 5 bases from V and 4 bases from J; junction bases left unmatched: 10. The V gene's germline CDR1 is KGHSH and CDR2 LQKENI. The CDR3 covers 16 residues. The CDR3 nucleotides read TGTGCCAGCTCATTCGGCCGACAGGGGGGCGCAGATACGCAGTATTTT. This translates into CASSFGRQGGADTQYF.

The gene calls are TRBV5-8 and TRBJ1-5; possibly TRBD1 for D (6 bases). Germline loops: CDR1 SGHTS, CDR2 YDEGEE. This CDR3 comprises 17 residues. V was pared by 0 bases and J by 7 bases, with 20 bases between. Here the CDR3 DNA reads TGTGCCAGCAGCTTGGAGTTGGGGTCAGACAGGAAGCAGCCCCAGCATTTT. Its protein is CASSLELGSDRKQPQHF.

The gene calls are TRBV4-2 and TRBJ2-3, with 8 positions matching TRBD2. J lost 3 bases, V lost 0 bases, and 2 bases had no gene match. Looked up from germline, CDR1 is LGHNA and CDR2 is YNFKEQ. The CDR3 extends over 15 amino acids. The CDR3 sequence is CASSQEGTSTDTQYF. As DNA, the CDR3 is TGTGCCAGCAGCCAAGAGGGGACTAGTACAGATACGCAGTATTTT.

CDR3 in DNA: TGTGCCAGCAGTGGGGGGACAGGGAATAATTCACCCCTCCACTTT. This encodes CASSGGTGNNSPLHF. The V gene is TRBV2, the J gene TRBJ1-6; TRBD1 matches at 9 bases. This CDR3 region has 15 residues. Germline V gene data show CDR1 as SNHLY and CDR2 as FYNNEI. After removal of 4 bases from V and 5 bases from J, the junction contained 3 bases not matched to a gene.

In DNA form, the CDR3 reads TGCGCCAGCAGCCAAGATCCGCAGTTTGAGACCCAGTACTTC. Translation gives CASSQDPQFETQYF. The rearrangement joins TRBV4-1 to TRBJ2-5, with D hard to call. Germline CDR1 and CDR2: MGHRA and YSYEKL. V was cut by 0 bases and J by 5 bases, with 10 bases left in between. The CDR3 is 14 residues long.

This clone was seen just once. This chain links TRBV10-1 with TRBJ2-1, with 7 bases aligning to TRBD1. Unmatched junction bases numbered 5, after V lost 6 bases and J lost 6 bases. The CDR3 spans 13 residues. CDR1 is WNHNN and CDR2 is SYGVQD in the germline V gene (reference sequence). CDR3 protein: CASSGQECNEQFF. The CDR3 DNA is TGCGCCAGCAGCGGACAGGAGTGCAATGAGCAGTTCTTC.

This chain connects TRBV7-2 to TRBJ2-7; 8 bases are shared with TRBD2. The germline gives CDR1 SGHTA, CDR2 FQGNSA. The CDR3 length is 17 residues. The junction had 12 bases not matched to a gene; V was cut back by 5 bases and J by 0 bases. In DNA form, the CDR3 reads TGTGCCAGCAGCAACCCTCTTGGTAGCGGGGCCTCCTACGAGCAGTACTTC. It is translated as CASSNPLGSGASYEQYF.

The sample holds a few counts of this clone. The chain joins TRBV27 to TRBJ1-3; no reliable D call. The CDR3 is 15 residues long. Germline V gene data show CDR1 as MNHEY and CDR2 as SMNVEV (reference sequence). The V gene lost 7 bases and the J gene lost 0 bases, with 13 bases spanning the gap. CDR3 in DNA: TGTGCCAGCAAGAACAGAGCCTTCTCTGGAAACACCATATATTTT. Its translation: CASKNRAFSGNTIYF.

This chain links TRBV6-1 with TRBJ1-3; D is possibly TRBD1 (5 bases). CDR1 MNHNS and CDR2 SASEGT come from the germline V gene. The CDR3 loop spans 14 amino acids. V shed 6 bases and J shed 3 bases, with 12 bases lying between them. The CDR3 here is CASREGPSGNTIYF. The CDR3 region has the DNA TGTGCCAGCAGGGAGGGGCCGAGTGGAAACACCATATATTTT.

This rearrangement joins TRBV2 to TRBJ2-3, with 13 bases lining up with TRBD2. Germline V gene data show CDR1 as SNHLY and CDR2 as FYNNEI. Losses at the gene ends were 2 bases for V and 2 bases for J; bases not matched to a gene: 4. The CDR3 covers 17 residues. This CDR3 reads CASSEWGLAGTTDTQYF. The CDR3 DNA reads TGTGCCAGCAGTGAATGGGGACTAGCGGGAACCACAGATACGCAGTATTTT.

V is TRBV14 and J is TRBJ2-5; possibly TRBD2 for D (5 bases). The CDR3 contains 17 residues. Trimming shortened V by 1 base and J by 1 base, and 16 bases separated the two germline ends. Germline CDR1 reads SGHDN; CDR2 reads FVKESK. The CDR3 loop is CASSQVGPRGIQETQYF. CDR3 nucleotide sequence: TGTGCCAGCAGCCAAGTAGGGCCTAGAGGGATCCAAGAGACCCAGTACTTC.